Each of the 14 T cell receptor beta chains below was sequenced from the same sample in a study of post-analysis software for immune sequencing data. Study observations and caveats: Roughly 5 TRBV segments occurring more often in patients than controls included TRBV5-6, TRBV5-1 and TRBV20-1.

Their antigens remain unidentified. cDNA libraries of TCR beta carried unique molecular identifiers. TCRdb ran MiXCR on the PCR reads and lists one entry per CDR3 protein. The table records about 820,000 distinct CDR3 sequences, roughly 58% of them present only once. The sequenced sample consisted of blood. The origin of the receptors is a girl aged 10 to 17 with multiple sclerosis.

The chain carries TRBV6-6 and TRBJ2-1; TRBD2 agrees at 9 bases. The junction had 4 bases not matched to a gene; V was cut back by 2 bases and J by 8 bases. This CDR3 has 14 residues. Germline CDR1 reads MNHNY; CDR2 reads SVGAGI (reference sequence). CDR3 in DNA: TGTGCCAGCAGTTACGGGACTAGCAGCTATGAGCAGTTCTTC. The encoded protein is CASSYGTSSYEQFF.

This rearrangement joins TRBV4-1 to TRBJ1-2, with 7 bases matching TRBD1. CDR3 size: 18 residues. The trim removed 0 bases at V and 5 bases at J, leaving 15 bases unmatched. CDR1 MGHRA and CDR2 YSYEKL come from the germline V gene. Here the CDR3 DNA reads TGCGCCAGCAGCCAAGAACCCCAGGGGGTCGGATCGGGTTATGGCTACACCTTC. Translation gives CASSQEPQGVGSGYGYTF.

V and J are TRBV20-1 and TRBJ2-5; 8 bases line up with TRBD1. The CDR3 covers 17 residues. Trimming at V came to 1 base and at J to 5 bases, leaving 15 bases not matched to a gene. Germline CDR1 DFQATT, CDR2 SNEGSKA (reference sequence). This CDR3 is CSARAQLQDRGFETQYF. The DNA for the CDR3 is TGCAGTGCTAGAGCCCAGCTGCAAGACAGGGGTTTTGAGACCCAGTACTTC.

The rearrangement links TRBV7-6 to TRBJ2-5; TRBD1 matches at 8 bases. V lost 4 bases to trimming and J lost 4 bases; unmatched junction nucleotides: 5. The CDR3 is made up of 14 amino acids. Per the germline V gene, CDR1 is SGHVS and CDR2 is FNYEAQ. The CDR3 coding sequence is TGTGCCAGCAGCTCGGACAGGGTCCGAGAGACCCAGTACTTC. Amino acids: CASSSDRVRETQYF.

The chain joins TRBV20-1 to TRBJ2-3; TRBD1 or TRBD2 may be the D gene (5 bases each). The CDR3 loop spans 15 amino acids. V dropped 6 bases and J dropped 0 bases, with 16 bases sitting between them. Germline V CDR1 and CDR2: DFQATT, SNEGSKA (reference sequence). CDR3 bases: TGCAGTGCCAACCGGGACGGAGTTAGCACAGATACGCAGTATTTT. Amino acids: CSANRDGVSTDTQYF.

The chain recombines TRBV6-6 with TRBJ1-2, with 9 bases identical to TRBD1. The CDR3 length is 16 residues. V shed 2 bases, J shed 2 bases, and the junction held 6 bases outside the gene matches. Germline V gives CDR1 MNHNY, CDR2 SVGAGI (reference sequence). CDR3 in amino acids: CASSYPGQGQNYGYTF. The CDR3 nucleotides are TGTGCCAGCAGTTACCCGGGACAGGGACAGAACTATGGCTACACCTTC.

This chain uses TRBV4-1 with TRBJ2-1; D gene uncertain. The V end was cut by 3 bases, the J end by 6 bases, with 15 bases between. Germline CDR1 reads MGHRA; CDR2 reads YSYEKL. The CDR3 runs to 15 residues. DNA of the CDR3: TGCGCCAGCAGCCACGGATTCAGCCCTCCCAATGAGCAGTTCTTC. Translating gives CASSHGFSPPNEQFF.

The chain combines TRBV7-2 with TRBJ2-3; 9 positions agree with TRBD2. With 0 bases clipped from V and 4 bases from J, the junction kept 5 bases outside the gene matches. CDR1 is SGHTA and CDR2 is FQGNSA in the germline V gene. This CDR3 has 16 amino acids. CDR3 DNA sequence: TGTGCCAGCAGCTTAGCAAGCGGGGGGAAAGCAGATACGCAGTATTTT. Its protein product is CASSLASGGKADTQYF.

This sequence joins TRBV6-6 and TRBJ2-1; the match to TRBD2 covers 11 bases. The J segment lost 8 bases and the V segment lost 0 bases, leaving 6 bases of the junction unmatched. The germline CDR1 and CDR2 sequences are MNHNY and SVGAGI (reference sequence). This CDR3 region has 16 residues. The CDR3 region has the DNA TGTGCCAGCAGTTACTCAGGACTAGCGGGTATGCATGAGCAGTTCTTC. Protein product: CASSYSGLAGMHEQFF.

V gene TRBV29-1 combines with J gene TRBJ2-5; TRBD2 might be the D (6 bases). CDR1 is SQVTM and CDR2 is ANQGSEA in the germline V gene. Between the trimmed V and J ends, which lost 2 bases and 5 bases, there was a span of 12 bases. CDR3 size: 13 residues. CDR3 sequence reads: CSVEIARGETQYF. The CDR3 DNA reads as TGCAGCGTTGAAATAGCCCGGGGGGAGACCCAGTACTTC.

A few counts support this clonotype. The chain carries TRBV24-1 and TRBJ1-2; D unclear. Trimming removed 2 bases at V and 6 bases at J, with 9 bases between. The CDR3 length is 13 residues. Germline lookup yields CDR1 KGHDR and CDR2 SFDVKD. The CDR3 here is CATSDSAFDGYTF. CDR3 bases: TGTGCCACCAGTGATTCCGCGTTTGATGGCTACACCTTC.

The chain has TRBV11-2 and TRBJ2-1; the match to TRBD2 covers 10 bases. Per the germline V gene, CDR1 is SGHAT and CDR2 is FQNNGV. This CDR3 is built from 15 residues. Trimming took 5 bases from V and 5 from J; bases not matched to a gene: 6. The CDR3 DNA sequence: TGTGCCAGCAGCCAAATTAGCGGGAGGCACAATGAGCAGTTCTTC. Translation gives CASSQISGRHNEQFF.

This clonotype turned up a few times. The chain is built from TRBV6-2 or TRBV6-3 and TRBJ2-7; TRBD1 aligns across 8 bases. The germline V gene has CDR1 MNHEY and CDR2 SVGEGT. The CDR3 totals 14 residues. V dropped 9 bases and J dropped 2; count of bases not matched to a gene: 9. The CDR3 coding sequence is TGTGCCAGTCGACTACGGGGACAGGCCTACGAGCAGTACTTC. Protein: CASRLRGQAYEQYF.

As concerns this clonotype: At one end, the junction sequence differs from germline, possibly due to a read error. The gene calls are TRBV11-2 and TRBJ1-2; D is unclear. Germline V lookup: CDR1 SGHAT, CDR2 FQNNGV. The CDR3 length is 17 residues. CDR3 DNA sequence: TGTACCAGCAGCTCCTCCCCGGCATGGCGCAATAACTATGGCTACACCTTC. Translation: CTSSSSPAWRNNYGYTF.